These 23 T cell receptor beta chains were sequenced from one sample in a study of CD8 T cells in ankylosing spondylitis. General observations from the study: About 8 highly homologous variants formed a TCR beta motif that appeared characteristic of ankylosing spondylitis blood.

These receptors' antigens are unknown. From the 5' RACE reads, TCRdb called clonotypes with MiXCR, one entry per CDR3 protein. Of more than 400,000 distinct CDR3 sequences in the sample, about 5.7% were seen once. The sequenced sample consisted of blood, either unsorted or a sorted T cell fraction (not recorded which). All receptors come from a male donor with ankylosing spondylitis.

This clonotype was seen repeatedly, ten times or more. This chain joins TRBV9 and TRBJ2-3, with D possibly being TRBD1 (6 bases). Looked up from germline, CDR1 is SGDLS and CDR2 is YYNGEE. V lost 4 bases and J 5 bases, leaving 23 bases between the germline ends. CDR3 size: 17 residues. The CDR3 sequence is CASSPPQLRGGVDTQYF. CDR3 coding DNA: TGTGCCAGCAGCCCCCCACAACTCAGGGGTGGGGTAGATACGCAGTATTTT. Variable domain in full (rest from reference TRBV9 and TRBJ2-3): DSGVTQTPKHLITATGQRVTLRCSPRSGDLSVYWYQQSLDQGLQFLIQYYNGEERAKGNILERFSAQQFPDLHSELNLSSLELGDSALYFCASSPPQLRGGVDTQYFGPGTRLTVL.

V usage is TRBV28 and J usage is TRBJ2-7, with 9 nucleotides matching TRBD2. CDR3 length equals 15 residues. The trim removed 5 bases at V and 4 bases at J, leaving 9 bases unmatched. Germline loops: CDR1 MDHEN, CDR2 SYDVKM. CDR3 in DNA: TGTGCCAGCAGTGAATCTGGGACTAGCAGATACGAGCAGTACTTC. Amino acids: CASSESGTSRYEQYF.

This clonotype was recorded many times. The gene calls are TRBV7-9 and TRBJ2-7, with 7 bases identical to TRBD1. Germline values: CDR1 SEHNR, CDR2 FQNEAQ (reference sequence). Trimming removed 5 bases from V and 2 bases from J; junction bases left unmatched: 6. The CDR3 covers 14 residues. The CDR3, as DNA: TGTGCCAGCAGCCACGGACAGGTACCCTACGAGCAGTACTTC. Amino acids: CASSHGQVPYEQYF.

This clonotype was observed a few times. This chain connects TRBV19 to TRBJ2-3; D ambiguous. The CDR3 length is 15 residues. Trimming shortened V by 3 bases and J by 1 base, and 11 bases separated the two germline ends. CDR1 and CDR2 from the germline V gene are LNHDA and SQIVND (reference sequence). The CDR3 is CASSIDGHGTDTQYF. The CDR3 DNA reads as TGTGCCAGTAGTATCGACGGGCATGGCACAGATACGCAGTATTTT.

This clonotype was observed at least ten times. The chain couples TRBV5-5 to TRBJ2-5; 9 positions agree with TRBD1. This CDR3 is built from 16 residues. In germline, CDR1 is SGHKS, CDR2 YYEKEE (reference sequence). Losses at the gene ends were 3 bases for V and 4 bases for J; bases not matched to a gene: 10. In nucleotides, the CDR3 is TGTGCCAGCAGCTCCAACAGGGGGCACGTTATAGAGACCCAGTACTTC. Protein sequence: CASSSNRGHVIETQYF.

The sample holds many counts of this clonotype. The chain is built from TRBV7-2 and TRBJ2-7; 9 positions agree with TRBD2. The CDR3 has 15 residues. The germline CDR1 and CDR2 sequences are SGHTA and FQGNSA. Trimming took 1 base from V and 2 from J; bases not matched to a gene: 3. Here the CDR3 reads CASSLGVAGAYEQYF. CDR3 DNA sequence: TGTGCCAGCAGCTTAGGGGTAGCGGGGGCCTACGAGCAGTACTTC.

This clonotype was picked up many times. The chain uses TRBV6-2 or TRBV6-3 and TRBJ2-3; D remains ambiguous. The CDR3 runs to 12 residues. CDR1 is MNHEY, CDR2 SVGEGT, per germline. V was pared by 2 bases and J by 7 bases, with 7 bases between. The CDR3 sequence: CASSYRRYTQYF. For the CDR3, the DNA is TGTGCCAGCAGTTACCGGCGGTATACGCAGTATTTT.

This clonotype was recorded many times. The chain uses TRBV20-1 and TRBJ2-1; D uncertain. The CDR3 contains 12 residues. Germline V gives CDR1 DFQATT, CDR2 SNEGSKA (reference sequence). Trimming shortened V by 7 bases and J by 4 bases, and 11 bases separated the two germline ends. The CDR3 bases are TGCAGTGTAGAACTAAATTACAATGAGCAGTTCTTC. Amino acid sequence: CSVELNYNEQFF.

The chain is built from TRBV2 and TRBJ1-2; D possibly corresponds to TRBD1 (5 bases). This CDR3 comprises 14 residues. Germline CDR1 SNHLY, CDR2 FYNNEI. V was trimmed by 6 bases and J by 0 bases, leaving 11 bases between them. This CDR3 is CASRPLGPNYGYTF. DNA for the CDR3: TGTGCCAGCAGGCCACTGGGGCCTAACTATGGCTACACCTTC.

This clonotype was recorded at least ten times. The gene calls are TRBV24-1 and TRBJ2-1; D is unclear. This CDR3 contains 13 residues. Germline V gene lookup returns CDR1 KGHDR and CDR2 SFDVKD. Deletions cut 5 bases from V and 2 bases from J, with 6 bases between. The CDR3 region is CATSVGTYNEQFF. CDR3 sequence (DNA): TGTGCCACCAGTGTAGGGACCTACAATGAGCAGTTCTTC.

There are many counts of this clonotype. The genes are TRBV9 and TRBJ1-4; D not certain. This CDR3 contains 15 residues. Trimming cost V 0 bases and J 0 bases, with 6 bases left between them. Per the germline V gene, CDR1 is SGDLS and CDR2 is YYNGEE. In DNA form, the CDR3 reads TGTGCCAGCAGCGTAGGAGATGCAACTAATGAAAAACTGTTTTTT. Translated, it gives CASSVGDATNEKLFF. The whole variable domain, remainder taken from reference TRBV9 and TRBJ1-4, is DSGVTQTPKHLITATGQRVTLRCSPRSGDLSVYWYQQSLDQGLQFLIQYYNGEERAKGNILERFSAQQFPDLHSELNLSSLELGDSALYFCASSVGDATNEKLFFGSGTQLSVL.

This sequence joins TRBV3-1 and TRBJ2-1, with D possibly called TRBD1 or TRBD2 (7 bases each). V gave up 6 bases and J gave up 8 bases, with 20 bases separating them. The CDR3 is 15 residues long. CDR1 is LGHDT and CDR2 is YNNKEL in the germline V gene (reference sequence). CDR3 sequence reads: CASREGDREGDEQFF. The CDR3 nucleotides are TGTGCCAGCAGGGAGGGAGACAGGGAGGGGGATGAGCAGTTCTTC.

There are many counts of this clonotype. This sequence joins TRBV6-1 and TRBJ2-4, with D tentatively TRBD1 (6 bases). V was trimmed by 5 bases and J by 0 bases, leaving 14 bases between them. Looked up from germline, CDR1 is MNHNS and CDR2 is SASEGT. The CDR3 has 16 residues. CDR3 sequence: CASSPTGPLAKNIQYF. CDR3 nucleotides: TGTGCCAGCAGTCCCACAGGGCCTCTAGCCAAAAACATTCAGTACTTC.

This clonotype was counted at least ten times. The chain recombines TRBV7-2 with TRBJ1-6; 7 nucleotides match TRBD1. J lost 6 bases, V lost 3 bases, and 5 bases had no gene match. Looked up from germline, CDR1 is SGHTA and CDR2 is FQGNSA. The CDR3 is made up of 15 amino acids. The CDR3 sequence: CASSLGTASNSPLHF. DNA of the CDR3: TGTGCCAGCAGCTTGGGGACAGCGAGTAATTCACCCCTCCACTTT. Full variable domain (rest looked up from reference TRBV7-2 and TRBJ1-6): GAGVSQSPSNKVTEKGKDVELRCDPISGHTALYWYRQSLGQGLEFLIYFQGNSAPDKSGLPSDRFSAERTGGSVSTLTIQRTQQEDSAVYLCASSLGTASNSPLHFGNGTRLTVT.

There are many counts of this clonotype. In DNA, the CDR3 is TGTGCCAGCAGTTTCGAGAGGGGGAGGGGCCTTAGGAAGACCCAGTACTTC. Encoded protein: CASSFERGRGLRKTQYF. This sequence joins TRBV6-5 and TRBJ2-5, with D perhaps matching TRBD2 (7 bases). V lost 4 bases, J lost 6 bases, and 24 bases lay in between. CDR1 is MNHEY and CDR2 is SVGAGI in the germline V gene. The length of the CDR3 is 17 residues.

At least ten counts were recorded for this clonotype. The chain links TRBV5-6 to TRBJ2-7, with TRBD1 matching over 7 bases. This CDR3 is built from 16 residues. Looked up from germline, CDR1 is SGHDT and CDR2 is YYEEEE. Trimming took 2 bases from V and 1 from J; bases not matched to a gene: 9. The CDR3, as DNA: TGTGCCAGCAGCTTCGGATCGGGACAGCTATCCTACGAGCAGTACTTC. Encoded protein: CASSFGSGQLSYEQYF.

The sample holds many counts of this clonotype. The gene calls are TRBV9 and TRBJ2-1; 12 nucleotides match TRBD2. The CDR3 covers 12 residues. Germline trimming cut 7 bases from V and 7 bases from J; bases unmatched to any gene: 0. Looked up from germline, CDR1 is SGDLS and CDR2 is YYNGEE. CDR3 nucleotides: TGTGCCAGCGGGACTAGCGGGAATGAGCAGTTCTTC. Translation gives CASGTSGNEQFF.

The table lists this clonotype with many counts. The chain couples TRBV6-5 to TRBJ1-4, with 9 positions matching TRBD1. V lost 6 bases, J lost 8 bases, and 4 bases stayed unmatched. Germline-derived CDR1 and CDR2 are MNHEY and SVGAGI. The CDR3 is made up of 13 amino acids. In DNA form, the CDR3 reads TGTGCCAGCAGGTTACAGGGGGCAGAAAAACTGTTTTTT. It encodes CASRLQGAEKLFF.

J is TRBJ2-6 and V is TRBV5-1; D gene uncertain. CDR1 SGHRS and CDR2 YFSETQ come from the germline V gene. V was trimmed by 5 bases and J by 0 bases, leaving 12 bases between them. The CDR3 totals 16 residues. The DNA of the CDR3 is TGCGCCAGCAGGAGGCCGACTGGCTCTGGGGCCAACGTCCTGACTTTC. It encodes CASRRPTGSGANVLTF.

This clonotype was observed at least ten times. The V call is TRBV25-1, the J call TRBJ1-1; a possible D gene is TRBD1 (5 bases). Between the trimmed V and J ends, which lost 5 bases and 4 bases, there was a span of 8 bases. The CDR3 runs 12 residues. Per the germline V gene, CDR1 is MGHDK and CDR2 is SYGVNS. Here the CDR3 DNA reads TGTGCCAGCAGTATGGGGCGCACTGAAGCTTTCTTT. Amino acids: CASSMGRTEAFF.

This clonotype was counted many times. V is TRBV20-1 and J is TRBJ2-5; 7 nucleotides agree with TRBD2. Germline V gives CDR1 DFQATT, CDR2 SNEGSKA (reference sequence). The CDR3 consists of 12 residues. With V trimmed by 5 bases and J by 5 bases, 5 bases remained unmatched. DNA of the CDR3: TGCAGTGCTTGGACCGGGGGGGAGACCCAGTACTTC. Its protein product is CSAWTGGETQYF.

This clonotype occurred many times. This sequence joins TRBV6-5 and TRBJ2-7; D may be TRBD1 (5 bases). This CDR3 spans 11 amino acids. With 7 bases removed from V and 4 bases from J, the gap between germline ends came to 8 bases. Germline loops: CDR1 MNHEY, CDR2 SVGAGI. CDR3 nucleotides: TGTGCCAGCAATCAGGGTTACGAGCAGTACTTC. Translated: CASNQGYEQYF.

The V call is TRBV27, the J call TRBJ2-1; 9 nucleotides line up with TRBD2. Trimming removed 9 bases from V and 4 bases from J; junction bases left unmatched: 4. The CDR3 sequence is 13 residues long. Per the germline V gene, CDR1 is MNHEY and CDR2 is SMNVEV (reference sequence). CDR3 nucleotides: TGTGCCAGTGGACTAGCGAGATACAATGAGCAGTTCTTC. Encoded protein: CASGLARYNEQFF.